The rows below give T cell receptor beta chains drawn from one sample of a study of T cell responses to AZD1222 COVID-19 vaccine. This table comes from immunoSEQ multiplex PCR, and its TCRdb copy is limited to in-frame clones, with some not included. This sample has some 150,000 clones; 85% to 90% occur once, and the top ten carry approximately 3%. The material sequenced was peripheral blood, taken 28 days after the second AZD1222 dose. The receptors were sampled from an adult who received the AZD1222 COVID-19 vaccine. CDR3s include the opening cysteine and the closing phenylalanine or tryptophan. A D gene is named only where the DNA matches it firmly. Clone size is given for some rows only: seen once, a few or many times, or a class if the clone is expanded.

size | D | J | V | CDR3 | DNA
NA | NA | TRBJ1-5 | TRBV21-1 | CASSKGRAASNQPQHF | TGTGCCAGCAGCAAAGGTAGGGCAGCGAGCAATCAGCCCCAGCATTTT
once | TRBD1 | TRBJ1-3 | TRBV15 | CATSRDWTGGPGNTIYF | TGTGCCACCAGCAGAGATTGGACAGGGGGTCCCGGAAACACCATATATTTT
NA | NA | TRBJ2-1 | TRBV29-1 | CSVGLVRNEQFF | TGCAGCGTTGGGTTAGTGCGGAATGAGCAGTTCTTC
NA | TRBD1 | TRBJ2-7 | TRBV3-1/TRBV3-2 | CASSQGGTGSYEQYF | TGTGCCAGCAGCCAAGGAGGGACAGGCTCCTACGAGCAGTACTTC
NA | NA | TRBJ1-2 | TRBV5-1 | CASSTEGGNYGYTF | TGCGCCAGCAGCACCGAAGGAGGGAACTATGGCTACACCTTC
NA | NA | TRBJ2-1 | TRBV11-2 | CASSLVYNEQFF | TGTGCCAGCAGCTTAGTTTACAATGAGCAGTTCTTC
NA | NA | TRBJ1-6 | TRBV2 | CASSTGSGGSPLHF | TGTGCCAGCAGTACCGGCTCGGGCGGTTCACCCCTCCACTTT
NA | NA | TRBJ1-5 | TRBV28 | CASIRGNQPQHF | TGTGCCAGCATTAGGGGCAATCAGCCCCAGCATTTT
NA | NA | TRBJ1-1 | TRBV28 | CASILPDQGGVNTEAFF | TGTGCCAGCATCCTTCCGGATCAGGGCGGAGTGAACACTGAAGCTTTCTTT
NA | NA | TRBJ1-1 | TRBV29-1 | CSVLSVNTEAFF | TGCAGCGTTCTTTCTGTCAACACTGAAGCTTTCTTT
NA | TRBD2 | TRBJ2-5 | TRBV2 | CASSVRLAGEETQYF | TGTGCCAGCAGTGTGCGGCTAGCGGGGGAGGAGACCCAGTACTTC
once | NA | TRBJ1-6 | TRBV30 | CAWSVSGRNFSPLHF | TGTGCCTGGAGTGTGTCGGGACGGAACTTTTCACCCCTCCACTTT
NA | NA | TRBJ2-2 | TRBV3-1/TRBV3-2 | CASSQAYTGELFF | TGTGCCAGCAGCCAAGCGTACACCGGGGAGCTGTTTTTT
NA | NA | TRBJ2-2 | TRBV7-4 | CASTSQGGGTNTGELFF | TGTGCCAGCACCAGTCAGGGTGGGGGGACGAACACCGGGGAGCTGTTTTTT
NA | TRBD2 | TRBJ2-1 | TRBV19 | CASSMQTSFSYNEQFF | TGTGCCAGTAGTATGCAGACTAGCTTCTCCTACAATGAGCAGTTCTTC
NA | TRBD1 | TRBJ2-7 | TRBV28 | CASGNRGSKLYEQYF | TGTGCCAGCGGTAACAGGGGTTCAAAGCTCTACGAGCAGTACTTC
NA | NA | TRBJ2-2 | TRBV5-1 | CASSLRVSGNTGELFF | TGCGCCAGCAGCTTGAGGGTATCGGGGAACACCGGGGAGCTGTTTTTT
NA | TRBD1 | TRBJ1-5 | TRBV27 | CATRPGTGVNQPQHF | TGTGCCACCAGACCCGGGACAGGGGTCAATCAGCCCCAGCATTTT
NA | NA | TRBJ2-1 | TRBV5-1 | CASSFFAASGNEQFF | TGCGCCAGCAGCTTCTTTGCAGCGTCTGGCAATGAGCAGTTCTTC
few | NA | TRBJ1-1 | TRBV4-1 | CASSQDQAGRTEAFF | TGCGCCAGCAGCCAGGACCAGGCAGGGCGCACTGAAGCTTTCTTT
once | NA | TRBJ2-2 | TRBV19 | CAIPRDPGNTGELFF | TGTGCCATTCCTAGGGACCCTGGGAACACCGGGGAGCTGTTTTTT
NA | NA | TRBJ2-7 | TRBV19 | CASSTWDRSNYEQYF | TGTGCCAGTAGTACCTGGGACCGCTCGAACTACGAGCAGTACTTC
NA | NA | TRBJ1-1 | TRBV27 | CASSSDPGGNTEAFF | TGTGCCAGCAGTTCAGACCCTGGGGGCAACACTGAAGCTTTCTTT
NA | NA | TRBJ1-1 | TRBV7-9 | CASSSLLGNTEAFF | TGTGCCAGCAGCTCACTTTTGGGGAACACTGAAGCTTTCTTT
NA | NA | TRBJ1-1 | TRBV3-1/TRBV3-2 | CASAGEGAEAFF | TGTGCCAGCGCGGGGGAAGGGGCTGAAGCTTTCTTT
NA | NA | TRBJ2-2 | TRBV11-2 | CASSLSIRAGELFF | TGTGCCAGCAGCTTAAGTATTCGGGCCGGGGAGCTGTTTTTT
NA | TRBD1 | TRBJ1-1 | TRBV29-1 | CSGEGQGAPNTEAFF | TGCAGCGGAGAGGGACAGGGGGCCCCGAACACTGAAGCTTTCTTT
NA | TRBD2 | TRBJ2-1 | TRBV2 | CASSEGRSGGRREQFF | TGTGCCAGCAGTGAAGGAAGGAGTGGCGGGAGGCGTGAGCAGTTCTTC
few | NA | TRBJ2-1 | TRBV19 | CASSIGQLGPSGSSYNEQFF | TGTGCCAGTAGTATTGGTCAACTGGGCCCCTCAGGGAGCTCCTACAATGAGCAGTTCTTC
NA | NA | TRBJ1-2 | TRBV11-3 | CASSLPYGREHTF | TGTGCCAGCAGCTTACCTTATGGCAGGGAGCACACCTTC
NA | NA | TRBJ2-1 | TRBV7-2 | CASSLAGYEQFF | TGTGCCAGCAGCTTAGCGGGGTATGAGCAGTTCTTC
once | NA | TRBJ1-3 | TRBV28 | CASSRLTGLGRNTIYF | TGTGCCAGCAGCCGATTGACAGGCTTGGGGAGAAACACCATATATTTT